One sample yielded the 29 T cell receptor beta chains listed below, sequenced in a study of blood T cell repertoires in COVID-19. The repertoire was sequenced with immunoSEQ multiplex PCR; TCRdb's copy has only in-frame clones and lacks some. Of about 130,000 clones listed, around four fifths are singletons. Input material: peripheral blood. These TCRs come from a man aged 60 to 75 who had recovered from COVID-19.

This chain links TRBV6-4 with TRBJ1-6; 7 bases fit TRBD1. Germline CDR1 reads MRHNA; CDR2 reads SNTAGT. V lost 7 bases to trimming and J lost 5 bases; unmatched junction nucleotides: 11. This CDR3 contains 16 residues. This CDR3 is CASKTGAPRDNSPLHF. DNA for the CDR3: TGTGCCAGCAAAACAGGGGCGCCCCGGGATAATTCACCCCTCCACTTT.

The chain is built from TRBV24-1 and TRBJ2-1, with 7 bases aligning to TRBD1. The germline CDR1 and CDR2 sequences are KGHDR and SFDVKD. CDR3 length: 17 amino acids. The ends lost 7 bases at V and 3 bases at J; junction bases unmatched: 14. CDR3 loop: CATRSGSDREYYNEQFF. DNA of the CDR3: TGTGCCACCAGATCAGGGTCCGACAGGGAGTACTACAATGAGCAGTTCTTC.

This chain uses TRBV20-1 with TRBJ1-5, with 7 bases identical to TRBD1. The germline V gene has CDR1 DFQATT and CDR2 SNEGSKA (reference sequence). The CDR3 extends over 14 amino acids. V dropped 3 bases and J dropped 4; count of bases not matched to a gene: 6. CDR3 sequence (DNA): TGCAGTGCTAGTTCGGCAGGGGGGAATCAGCCCCAGCATTTT. This translates into CSASSAGGNQPQHF.

This clone was picked up a small number of times. V gene TRBV5-5 combines with J gene TRBJ2-2; maybe TRBD1 (6 bases). This CDR3 spans 13 amino acids. CDR1 and CDR2 from the germline V gene are SGHKS and YYEKEE (reference sequence). Trimming removed 4 bases at V and 6 bases at J, with 10 bases between. The CDR3, as DNA: TGTGCCAGCAGCACAGGGACATCCGGGGAGCTGTTTTTT. This gives the protein CASSTGTSGELFF.

This sequence joins TRBV2 and TRBJ2-7; D unclear. CDR1 is SNHLY and CDR2 is FYNNEI in the germline V gene. Trimming stripped 4 bases from V and 4 bases from J, with 11 bases between. The CDR3 runs 13 residues. The CDR3 nucleotides are TGTGCCAGCAGTGTATCTAACTTATACGAGCAGTACTTC. Translating it yields CASSVSNLYEQYF. The whole variable domain, remainder taken from reference TRBV2 and TRBJ2-7, is EPEVTQTPSHQVTQMGQEVILRCVPISNHLYFYWYRQILGQKVEFLVSFYNNEISEKSEIFDDQFSVERPDGSNFTLKIRSTKLEDSAMYFCASSVSNLYEQYFGPGTRLTVT.

This clone was observed a handful of times. The gene calls are TRBV6-2 or TRBV6-3 and TRBJ2-7; D is perhaps TRBD2 (6 bases). The CDR3 covers 15 residues. V was pared by 1 base and J by 2 bases, with 12 bases between. Germline loops: CDR1 MNHEY, CDR2 SVGEGT. The CDR3 DNA sequence: TGTGCCAGCAGTTACTGGCAGGAGGGCCCCTACGAGCAGTACTTC. It yields the protein CASSYWQEGPYEQYF.

The V call is TRBV27, the J call TRBJ2-2; D perhaps matches TRBD2 (6 bases). Trimming pared 2 bases from V and 5 bases from J, leaving 21 bases between. Germline V gives CDR1 MNHEY, CDR2 SMNVEV (reference sequence). The CDR3 is 18 residues long. The CDR3 DNA follows: TGTGCCAGCAGTTTAAAAGCGCAGCGGGCAGGGCATACCGGGGAGCTGTTTTTT. Its translation is CASSLKAQRAGHTGELFF.

The chain has TRBV5-8 and TRBJ2-7, with D unclear. Germline V CDR1 and CDR2: SGHTS, YDEGEE. V shed 5 bases and J shed 0 bases, with 9 bases lying between them. The CDR3 contains 13 residues. CDR3 protein: CASRNRASYEQYF. The DNA for the CDR3 is TGTGCCAGCAGAAACAGAGCCTCCTACGAGCAGTACTTC.

This chain uses TRBV28 with TRBJ2-6, with D tentatively TRBD1 (6 bases). V was clipped by 5 bases and J by 0 bases, with 8 bases between them. From germline, CDR1 is MDHEN and CDR2 SYDVKM. The CDR3 consists of 15 residues. The CDR3 nucleotides are TGTGCCAGCAGTGGACAGCTCTCTGGGGCCAACGTCCTGACTTTC. Translated, it gives CASSGQLSGANVLTF.

The V gene is TRBV19, the J gene TRBJ1-1; TRBD1 matches at 9 bases. In germline, CDR1 is LNHDA, CDR2 SQIVND (reference sequence). CDR3 length: 14 residues. V shed 7 bases and J 5 bases; nucleotides not matched to a gene: 8. This CDR3 is CASTLQGALTEAFF. DNA for the CDR3: TGTGCCAGTACTTTACAGGGGGCCCTGACTGAAGCTTTCTTT.

CDR3 protein: CASSYSWGLAETQYF. Written as DNA, the CDR3 is TGTGCCAGCAGTTACTCATGGGGCTTAGCAGAGACCCAGTACTTC. The V gene is TRBV6-2 or TRBV6-3, the J gene TRBJ2-5, with a weak D call TRBD1 (5 bases). This CDR3 region has 15 residues. V lost 0 bases and J lost 4, with 12 bases in between. Germline V gene sequence: CDR1 MNHEY, CDR2 SVGEGT.

The chain uses TRBV2 and TRBJ1-1, with 10 positions matching TRBD1. Germline V gives CDR1 SNHLY, CDR2 FYNNEI. V was clipped by 6 bases and J by 11 bases; unmatched bases: 12. CDR3 size: 14 residues. The CDR3 bases are TGTGCCAGCAGCCGCGACAGGGGGCCGGGTGGGGCTTTCTTT. Translating gives CASSRDRGPGGAFF.

The chain carries TRBV7-2 and TRBJ1-4; 7 bases fit TRBD1. Germline V gene data show CDR1 as SGHTA and CDR2 as FQGNSA. Losses at the gene ends were 5 bases for V and 6 bases for J; bases not matched to a gene: 6. The CDR3 has 14 residues. CDR3 DNA: TGTGCCAGCAGCCGCAGGGGGTCAGATGAAAAACTGTTTTTT. It encodes CASSRRGSDEKLFF.

The rearrangement uses TRBV30 and TRBJ1-4, with a possible D match to TRBD1 (6 bases). In germline, CDR1 is GTSNPN, CDR2 SVGIG (reference sequence). This CDR3 has 13 amino acids. V lost 1 base and J lost 6, with 9 bases in between. The CDR3 region is CAWSGGRDEKLFF. The CDR3, as DNA: TGTGCCTGGAGTGGGGGGCGCGATGAAAAACTGTTTTTT.

The chain links TRBV4-1 to TRBJ1-5, with a possible D match to TRBD1 (5 bases). This CDR3 is built from 17 residues. The V gene's germline CDR1 is MGHRA and CDR2 YSYEKL. V dropped 0 bases and J dropped 0 bases, with 12 bases sitting between them. The CDR3 spells CASSQDRVADSNQPQHF. For the CDR3, the DNA is TGCGCCAGCAGCCAAGACAGGGTGGCGGATAGCAATCAGCCCCAGCATTTT.

This CDR3 reads CASRRWTGPNYEQYF. The CDR3 region has the DNA TGTGCCAGCAGGCGCTGGACAGGCCCAAACTACGAGCAGTACTTC. The chain links TRBV11-2 to TRBJ2-7, with 7 bases that match TRBD1. The J segment lost 3 bases and the V segment lost 6 bases, leaving 11 bases of the junction unmatched. CDR1 is SGHAT and CDR2 is FQNNGV in the germline V gene. This CDR3 has 15 amino acids.

CDR3 sequence reads: CASSIMYGPNQPQHF. CDR3 DNA: TGTGCCAGTAGTATAATGTATGGGCCGAATCAGCCCCAGCATTTT. The chain joins TRBV19 to TRBJ1-5; D not certain. Germline V gene data show CDR1 as LNHDA and CDR2 as SQIVND (reference sequence). V was trimmed by 2 bases and J by 4 bases, leaving 12 bases between them. CDR3 length: 15 residues.

The chain combines TRBV19 with TRBJ1-2, with D unresolved. V was clipped by 10 bases and J by 8 bases, with 17 bases between them. CDR1 LNHDA and CDR2 SQIVND come from the germline V gene (reference sequence). The CDR3 loop spans 12 amino acids. The CDR3 is CATSRGVGGYTF. The CDR3 region has the DNA TGTGCCACCTCCCGAGGAGTTGGGGGCTACACCTTC.

The genes are TRBV28 and TRBJ1-2; D ambiguous. V gave up 3 bases and J gave up 4 bases, with 9 bases separating them. This CDR3 spans 13 amino acids. From germline, CDR1 is MDHEN and CDR2 SYDVKM. The CDR3 loop reads CASSLVVPYGYTF. CDR3 coding DNA: TGTGCCAGCAGTTTGGTAGTCCCCTATGGCTACACCTTC.

The J gene is TRBJ1-1, the V gene TRBV7-9, with D possibly matching TRBD1 (5 bases). The CDR3 spans 15 residues. V lost 1 base to trimming and J lost 1 base, with 10 bases between them. CDR1 SEHNR and CDR2 FQNEAQ come from the germline V gene (reference sequence). The CDR3 spells CASSLGWGPNTEAFF. CDR3 DNA: TGTGCCAGCAGCTTAGGGTGGGGCCCGAACACTGAAGCTTTCTTT. The full variable domain, its missing parts supplied by reference TRBV7-9 and TRBJ1-1, is DTGVSQNPRHKITKRGQNVTFRCDPISEHNRLYWYRQTLGQGPEFLTYFQNEAQLEKSRLLSDRFSAERPKGSFSTLEIQRTEQGDSAMYLCASSLGWGPNTEAFFGQGTRLTVV.

This sequence joins TRBV15 and TRBJ2-5; a weak D match, TRBD2 (5 bases). The germline gives CDR1 LNHNV, CDR2 YYDKDF (reference sequence). With 5 bases removed from V and 10 bases from J, the gap between germline ends came to 23 bases. This CDR3 is built from 15 residues. The CDR3 here is CATSLPPSPTAVQYF. The DNA of the CDR3 is TGTGCCACCAGCCTACCCCCCAGCCCTACAGCGGTCCAGTACTTC.

The V call is TRBV7-2, the J call TRBJ1-5; D may be TRBD1 (5 bases). Germline V gives CDR1 SGHTA, CDR2 FQGNSA. V lost 6 bases, J lost 5 bases, and 17 bases lay in between. CDR3 length: 15 amino acids. This chain's CDR3 is CASRLTMGGDQPQHF. Written as DNA, the CDR3 is TGTGCCAGCAGGCTTACTATGGGAGGGGATCAGCCCCAGCATTTT.

The chain combines TRBV5-1 with TRBJ1-1; D not resolved. The V end lost 0 bases, the J end lost 1 base, and 7 bases lay between the germline ends. The length of the CDR3 is 14 residues. Germline CDR1 SGHRS, CDR2 YFSETQ. CDR3 region: CASSLAVQNTEAFF. CDR3 DNA sequence: TGCGCCAGCAGCTTGGCAGTACAGAACACTGAAGCTTTCTTT.

A single count supports this clone. The J gene is TRBJ2-2, the V gene TRBV2, with D possibly being TRBD1 (6 bases). Germline loops: CDR1 SNHLY, CDR2 FYNNEI. The CDR3 contains 16 residues. V dropped 4 bases and J dropped 0 bases, with 12 bases sitting between them. The chain's CDR3 is CASSGDRSSNTGELFF. In DNA form, the CDR3 reads TGTGCCAGCAGTGGAGACAGGAGTTCGAACACCGGGGAGCTGTTTTTT.

This clone was detected only once. The chain couples TRBV24-1 to TRBJ2-6; the D is unclear. This CDR3 has 14 residues. V lost 2 bases, J lost 1 base, and 2 bases lay in between. CDR1 is KGHDR and CDR2 is SFDVKD in the germline V gene. The CDR3 bases are TGTGCCACCAGTGATTCATCTGGGGCCAACGTCCTGACTTTC. Translated, it gives CATSDSSGANVLTF.

The CDR3 bases are TGTGCCAGCAGTGCCGGGACTAGCGGGAGAACAGATACGCAGTATTTT. It is translated as CASSAGTSGRTDTQYF. The rearrangement joins TRBV6-2 or TRBV6-3 to TRBJ2-3; 14 bases map to TRBD2. The junction had 4 bases not matched to a gene; V was cut back by 5 bases and J by 3 bases. The CDR3 loop spans 16 amino acids. Germline V CDR1 and CDR2: MNHEY, SVGEGT.

This CDR3 reads CASSPRRGATDTQYF. In DNA form, the CDR3 reads TGTGCCAGCAGCCCCCGTCGGGGGGCCACAGATACGCAGTATTTT. The chain uses TRBV7-2 and TRBJ2-3, with D possibly matching TRBD2 (7 bases). The germline gives CDR1 SGHTA, CDR2 FQGNSA. There are 15 residues in the CDR3. V was trimmed by 5 bases and J by 2 bases, leaving 14 bases between them.

This chain joins TRBV5-4 and TRBJ2-7; possible D gene TRBD2, 5 bases. This CDR3 comprises 13 residues. V lost 4 bases to trimming and J lost 7 bases, with 15 bases between them. Looked up from germline, CDR1 is SGHNT and CDR2 is YYREEE (reference sequence). CDR3 protein: CASSPDPTGEQYF. CDR3 DNA sequence: TGTGCCAGCAGCCCTGACCCAACGGGGGAGCAGTACTTC.

CDR3 sequence reads: CASSAPDRGGQTQYF. In DNA, the CDR3 is TGTGCCAGCAGCGCCCCGGACAGGGGCGGGCAGACCCAGTACTTC. The chain has TRBV7-9 and TRBJ2-5; 9 positions agree with TRBD1. This CDR3 region has 15 residues. J was trimmed by 6 bases and V by 5 bases; bases with no gene match: 10. The germline CDR1 and CDR2 sequences are SEHNR and FQNEAQ (reference sequence). Supplemented by reference TRBV7-9 and TRBJ2-5, the full variable domain reads DTGVSQNPRHKITKRGQNVTFRCDPISEHNRLYWYRQTLGQGPEFLTYFQNEAQLEKSRLLSDRFSAERPKGSFSTLEIQRTEQGDSAMYLCASSAPDRGGQTQYFGPGTRLLVL.